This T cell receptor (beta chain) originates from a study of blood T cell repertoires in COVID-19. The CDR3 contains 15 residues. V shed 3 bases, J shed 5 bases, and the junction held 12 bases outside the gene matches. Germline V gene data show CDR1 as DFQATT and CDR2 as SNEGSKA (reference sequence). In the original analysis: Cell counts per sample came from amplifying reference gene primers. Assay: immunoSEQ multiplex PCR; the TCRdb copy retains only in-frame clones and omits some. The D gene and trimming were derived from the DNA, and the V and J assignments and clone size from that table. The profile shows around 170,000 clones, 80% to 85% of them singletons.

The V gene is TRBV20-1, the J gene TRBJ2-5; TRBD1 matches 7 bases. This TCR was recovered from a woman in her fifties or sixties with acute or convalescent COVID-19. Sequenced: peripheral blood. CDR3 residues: CSASEGAGGGETQYF. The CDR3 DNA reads TGCAGTGCTAGTGAGGGCGCAGGGGGTGGTGAGACCCAGTACTTC.